This passage covers 25 T cell receptor beta chains from one sample sequenced in a study of blood T cell repertoires in COVID-19. Measured with immunoSEQ multiplex PCR; TCRdb has only the in-frame clones, and not every one. The repertoire holds 90,000 to 130,000 clones, with about 88% as singletons. Sequenced: peripheral blood. The origin of the receptors is a man aged 40-50 years with acute or convalescent COVID-19.

The rearrangement uses TRBV12-3 or TRBV12-4 and TRBJ1-2, with 8 bases aligning to TRBD1. V shed 4 bases, J shed 4 bases, and the junction held 2 bases outside the gene matches. The CDR3 sequence is 13 residues long. The CDR3 bases are TGTGCCAGCAGTTCGGGACAGGTCTATGGCTACACCTTC. Protein: CASSSGQVYGYTF.

This sequence joins TRBV11-2 and TRBJ2-1; 9 bases line up with TRBD2. Trimming at V came to 3 bases and at J to 5 bases, leaving 2 bases not matched to a gene. CDR1 is SGHAT, CDR2 FQNNGV, per germline. This CDR3 spans 14 amino acids. This CDR3 reads CASSFSSGNNEQFF. CDR3 DNA sequence: TGTGCCAGCAGCTTCTCTAGCGGGAACAATGAGCAGTTCTTC.

This chain uses TRBV21-1 with TRBJ2-7; the D segment call TRBD2 is taken from the table without a DNA check. TRBV21-1 represents a pseudogene. The CDR3 runs to 17 residues. In DNA, the CDR3 is TGTGCCAGCAGCAAAGTGACTAGCGGGAGTAAGTCCTACGAGCAGTACTTC. It translates to CASSKVTSGSKSYEQYF.

This rearrangement joins TRBV5-1 to TRBJ2-5; possibly TRBD2 for D (5 bases). This CDR3 spans 14 amino acids. V was cut by 1 base and J by 5 bases, with 12 bases left in between. Germline V gene sequence: CDR1 SGHRS, CDR2 YFSETQ. The CDR3 bases are TGCGCCAGCAGCTTGAATGCCGGCGGGGAGACCCAGTACTTC. It specifies CASSLNAGGETQYF. The entire variable domain, with the rest obtained from reference TRBV5-1 and TRBJ2-5, is as follows: KAGVTQTPRYLIKTRGQQVTLSCSPISGHRSVSWYQQTPGQGLQFLFEYFSETQRNKGNFPGRFSGRQFSNSRSEMNVSTLELGDSALYLCASSLNAGGETQYFGPGTRLLVL.

The gene calls are TRBV7-2 and TRBJ2-1; 12 bases are a match to TRBD2. CDR1 and CDR2 from the germline V gene are SGHTA and FQGNSA. The J segment lost 6 bases and the V segment lost 6 bases, leaving 9 bases of the junction unmatched. CDR3 length: 16 amino acids. CDR3 in DNA: TGTGCCAGCAGACTAGGTGCTAGCGGGGGGGGCAATGAGCAGTTCTTC. It specifies CASRLGASGGGNEQFF.

V usage is TRBV7-9 and J usage is TRBJ2-1, with 13 nucleotides matching TRBD2. The length of the CDR3 is 17 residues. The germline V gene has CDR1 SEHNR and CDR2 FQNEAQ (reference sequence). The J segment lost 2 bases and the V segment lost 4 bases, leaving 5 bases of the junction unmatched. CDR3 DNA sequence: TGTGCCAGCAGCTCAATTACTAGCGGGGGGGCCTACAATGAGCAGTTCTTC. Amino acid sequence: CASSSITSGGAYNEQFF. The full variable domain, completed using reference TRBV7-9 and TRBJ2-1, is DTGVSQNPRHKITKRGQNVTFRCDPISEHNRLYWYRQTLGQGPEFLTYFQNEAQLEKSRLLSDRFSAERPKGSFSTLEIQRTEQGDSAMYLCASSSITSGGAYNEQFFGPGTRLTVL.

The chain links TRBV5-6 to TRBJ2-7; 7 positions match TRBD1. CDR1 is SGHDT, CDR2 YYEEEE, per germline. The junction had 5 bases not matched to a gene; V was cut back by 4 bases and J by 4 bases. The length of the CDR3 is 13 residues. CDR3 in amino acids: CASSPIQGYEQYF. The DNA for the CDR3 is TGTGCCAGCAGCCCGATACAGGGGTACGAGCAGTACTTC.

This chain connects TRBV7-3 to TRBJ2-3; D might be TRBD2 (6 bases). This CDR3 comprises 15 residues. CDR1 and CDR2 from the germline V gene are SGHTA and FQGTGA. Trimming took off 2 bases at V and 0 bases at J, with 9 bases between the two ends. The CDR3 sequence: CASSLYGGSTDTQYF. CDR3 nucleotide sequence: TGTGCCAGCAGCTTATACGGGGGAAGCACAGATACGCAGTATTTT.

The chain links TRBV6-1 to TRBJ1-5; 10 bases are shared with TRBD1. V lost 3 bases, J lost 2 bases, and 4 bases stayed unmatched. This CDR3 spans 16 amino acids. CDR1 is MNHNS, CDR2 SASEGT, per germline. The DNA of the CDR3 is TGTGCCAGCAGTGAGAGGACAGGGGGGGGCAATCAGCCCCAGCATTTT. Its translation is CASSERTGGGNQPQHF.

The J gene is TRBJ2-1, the V gene TRBV4-1, with 8 bases aligning to TRBD2. The germline V gene encodes CDR1 MGHRA and CDR2 YSYEKL. V shed 0 bases, J shed 5 bases, and the junction held 9 bases outside the gene matches. This CDR3 is built from 17 residues. The CDR3 coding sequence is TGCGCCAGCAGCCAAGATTCGGGAGGGACAACCGACAATGAGCAGTTCTTC. It codes for CASSQDSGGTTDNEQFF.

This rearrangement joins TRBV6-5 to TRBJ1-1, with 9 bases matching TRBD1. The germline V gene has CDR1 MNHEY and CDR2 SVGAGI. This CDR3 is built from 15 residues. The J segment lost 4 bases and the V segment lost 5 bases, leaving 8 bases of the junction unmatched. CDR3 bases: TGTGCCAGCAGTACGCACAGGGGGCAGGTCACTGAAGCTTTCTTT. Amino acids: CASSTHRGQVTEAFF.

The table lists this clone with a few counts. The rearrangement links TRBV19 to TRBJ1-6; D is perhaps TRBD1 (5 bases). The V and J ends lost 3 bases and 4 bases respectively, with 13 bases between them. Germline CDR1 reads LNHDA; CDR2 reads SQIVND (reference sequence). The CDR3 covers 16 residues. Here the CDR3 DNA reads TGTGCCAGTAGTATCAGGGAAACAATTTATAATTCACCCCTCCACTTT. Protein sequence: CASSIRETIYNSPLHF.

The chain combines TRBV18 with TRBJ1-4, with D unclear. The CDR3 covers 14 residues. Germline CDR1 is KGHSH and CDR2 is LQKENI. Trimming pared 3 bases from V and 8 bases from J, leaving 13 bases between. This CDR3 is CASSPPLRVEKLFF. The CDR3, as DNA: TGTGCCAGCTCACCGCCCCTGAGGGTCGAAAAACTGTTTTTT.

V gene TRBV3-1 (or the pseudogene TRBV3-2) combines with J gene TRBJ1-5; D is undetermined. The length of the CDR3 is 16 residues. V was trimmed by 1 base and J by 3 bases, leaving 13 bases between them. Germline loops: CDR1 LGHDT, CDR2 YNNKEL (reference sequence). CDR3 sequence: CASSQGGMGNNQPQHF. The CDR3 DNA reads as TGTGCCAGCAGCCAAGGAGGGATGGGAAACAATCAGCCCCAGCATTTT.

This chain joins TRBV11-2 and TRBJ1-1; D might be TRBD1 (5 bases). Trimming cost V 0 bases and J 1 base, with 9 bases left between them. Germline lookup yields CDR1 SGHAT and CDR2 FQNNGV. CDR3 length equals 15 residues. CDR3 nucleotide sequence: TGTGCCAGCAGCTTAGATGACAGACCGAACACTGAAGCTTTCTTT. Amino acid sequence: CASSLDDRPNTEAFF.

The rearrangement links TRBV2 to TRBJ2-1; 8 nucleotides agree with TRBD2. J lost 6 bases, V lost 7 bases, and 5 bases had no gene match. From germline, CDR1 is SNHLY and CDR2 FYNNEI. CDR3 length: 13 amino acids. The CDR3 DNA sequence: TGTGCCAGCAAGCGACTAGCGTCCAATGAGCAGTTCTTC. This encodes CASKRLASNEQFF. Combining the CDR3 with reference TRBV2 and TRBJ2-1 gives the whole variable domain EPEVTQTPSHQVTQMGQEVILRCVPISNHLYFYWYRQILGQKVEFLVSFYNNEISEKSEIFDDQFSVERPDGSNFTLKIRSTKLEDSAMYFCASKRLASNEQFFGPGTRLTVL.

The chain couples TRBV12-5 to TRBJ2-2; 8 positions agree with TRBD2. Germline CDR1 is LGHNT and CDR2 is FRNRAP. V lost 0 bases, J lost 3 bases, and 3 bases stayed unmatched. The CDR3 runs to 16 residues. DNA of the CDR3: TGTGCTAGTGGTTTGGTAGTAGCGGGGTACACCGGGGAGCTGTTTTTT. Translated, it gives CASGLVVAGYTGELFF.

The V gene is TRBV11-3, the J gene TRBJ2-3; 7 bases fit TRBD2. V shed 4 bases and J 6 bases; nucleotides not matched to a gene: 19. The CDR3 is 18 residues long. Germline CDR1 SGHNT, CDR2 YENEEA. The CDR3 DNA reads TGTGCCAGCAGCTCTAGCCCACGTGCGGGGGTGAAAGGGGATACGCAGTATTTT. Protein: CASSSSPRAGVKGDTQYF. Together with reference TRBV11-3 and TRBJ2-3, the CDR3 gives the full variable domain: EAGVVQSPRYKIIEKKQPVAFWCNPISGHNTLYWYLQNLGQGPELLIRYENEEAVDDSQLPKDRFSAERLKGVDSTLKIQPAELGDSAVYLCASSSSPRAGVKGDTQYFGPGTRLTVL.

The rearrangement joins TRBV19 to TRBJ1-5; D remains unclear. The CDR3 has 15 residues. V was cut by 1 base and J by 0 bases, with 7 bases left in between. Looked up from germline, CDR1 is LNHDA and CDR2 is SQIVND (reference sequence). The CDR3 here is CASSIGGSSNQPQHF. Written as DNA, the CDR3 is TGTGCCAGTAGTATAGGCGGCAGTAGCAATCAGCCCCAGCATTTT.

The chain employs TRBV10-3 and TRBJ2-3; D ambiguous. The CDR3 contains 13 residues. The ends were cut back, 10 bases at V and 0 bases at J, with 11 bases in the middle. CDR1 is ENHRY, CDR2 SYGVKD, per germline. The CDR3 region is CATEATSTDTQYF. The CDR3 coding sequence is TGTGCCACCGAGGCGACTAGCACAGATACGCAGTATTTT.

The rearrangement joins TRBV19 to TRBJ2-1, with 11 bases fitting TRBD2. J gave up 8 bases and V 4 bases, and 10 bases lay outside the gene matches. The V gene's germline CDR1 is LNHDA and CDR2 SQIVND (reference sequence). This CDR3 region has 16 residues. The CDR3 sequence is CASSKGSGGAGHEQFF. The CDR3 nucleotides are TGTGCCAGTAGTAAAGGTAGCGGGGGGGCGGGCCATGAGCAGTTCTTC.

This chain connects TRBV29-1 to TRBJ1-3, with D perhaps matching TRBD1 (5 bases). Germline loops: CDR1 SQVTM, CDR2 ANQGSEA. Trimming removed 7 bases from V and 0 bases from J, with 19 bases in between. The CDR3 spans 16 residues. CDR3 bases: TGCAGCGCCGGGGGTGGAGATCCCAGCTCTGGAAACACCATATATTTT. Amino acid sequence: CSAGGGDPSSGNTIYF.

V gene TRBV7-9 combines with J gene TRBJ1-5, with 10 positions matching TRBD1. Germline CDR1 and CDR2: SEHNR and FQNEAQ (reference sequence). V gave up 5 bases and J gave up 5 bases; unmatched junction bases: 6. CDR3 length: 15 amino acids. CDR3 sequence reads: CASSPDRGLYQPQHF. CDR3 bases: TGTGCCAGCAGCCCCGACAGGGGGCTCTATCAGCCCCAGCATTTT.

The V gene is TRBV9, the J gene TRBJ1-5; D unresolved. The length of the CDR3 is 14 residues. Germline CDR1 SGDLS, CDR2 YYNGEE. Trimming left V 0 bases short and J 7 bases short, with 11 bases between. The DNA for the CDR3 is TGTGCCAGCAGCGTAGGGTGGGCTGGACAGCCCCAGCATTTT. Translation gives CASSVGWAGQPQHF.

V gene TRBV2 combines with J gene TRBJ2-7, with 7 bases matching TRBD2. Germline loops: CDR1 SNHLY, CDR2 FYNNEI. Trimming removed 6 bases from V and 0 bases from J; junction bases left unmatched: 5. The length of the CDR3 is 14 residues. CDR3 nucleotides: TGTGCCAGCAGCGGAGAGCGGGGCTCCTACGAGCAGTACTTC. This encodes CASSGERGSYEQYF.